The source of this T cell receptor beta chain is a study of early stage breast cancer tumors. Study at large: About 80% of the 16 invasive tumors were ER+, PR+ and HER2-.

About this clone itself: The antigen is unknown.

Study-level points and caveats: Most shared enriched TCRB sequences were commonly generated ones. Comparing each tissue with blood distinguished tumor from normal in 14 of 16 patients. Tumors had about 2.6-fold higher T cell density than normal breast.

Method: immunoSEQ multiplex PCR; TCRdb's copy keeps in-frame clones and lacks some. The table includes some 72,000 clones, 70% to 85% detected once. V lost 1 base and J 8 bases, leaving 18 bases between the germline ends. The CDR3 is 16 residues long. The germline V gene encodes CDR1 LGHNA and CDR2 YNFKEQ. Sequences were obtained from blood. This rearrangement joins TRBV4-2 to TRBJ2-1; D perhaps matches TRBD2 (6 bases). The origin of this receptor is a person aged 60 to 70 with breast cancer. The CDR3 DNA follows: TGTGCCAGCAGCCAAGTCTCGGCGTTGGGCGGGGATGAGCAGTTCTTC. It is translated as CASSQVSALGGDEQFF.